Given below is one T cell receptor beta chain in context. V was clipped by 5 bases and J by 7 bases; unmatched bases: 6. CDR1 and CDR2 (germline): LGHDT, YNNKEL (reference sequence). CDR3 length: 14 residues. Original processing notes: Reference gene primer amplification gave estimated nucleated cell counts. Assay used: immunoSEQ multiplex PCR; TCRdb lists only in-frame clones, some missing. The V and J calls and clone size are taken from that table; D and trimming were inferred from the DNA. Altogether 200,000 to 300,000 clones are present, 70% to 85% being singletons, with the ten largest covering 1.5% to 2%. These data originate in a study of blood T cell repertoires in COVID-19. About the study: Samples came from the United States, Italy and Spain, spanning acute and convalescent COVID-19. T cells, B-cell-depleted T cells, or PBMCs supplied cDNA or gDNA.

This chain links TRBV3-1 (or the pseudogene TRBV3-2) with TRBJ1-4; 8 bases are shared with TRBD1. The sequenced sample was peripheral blood. The receptor was derived from a woman older than 75 with acute or convalescent COVID-19. Here the CDR3 reads CASSLLGQGEKLFF. CDR3 bases: TGTGCCAGCAGCTTACTAGGACAGGGTGAAAAACTGTTTTTT.